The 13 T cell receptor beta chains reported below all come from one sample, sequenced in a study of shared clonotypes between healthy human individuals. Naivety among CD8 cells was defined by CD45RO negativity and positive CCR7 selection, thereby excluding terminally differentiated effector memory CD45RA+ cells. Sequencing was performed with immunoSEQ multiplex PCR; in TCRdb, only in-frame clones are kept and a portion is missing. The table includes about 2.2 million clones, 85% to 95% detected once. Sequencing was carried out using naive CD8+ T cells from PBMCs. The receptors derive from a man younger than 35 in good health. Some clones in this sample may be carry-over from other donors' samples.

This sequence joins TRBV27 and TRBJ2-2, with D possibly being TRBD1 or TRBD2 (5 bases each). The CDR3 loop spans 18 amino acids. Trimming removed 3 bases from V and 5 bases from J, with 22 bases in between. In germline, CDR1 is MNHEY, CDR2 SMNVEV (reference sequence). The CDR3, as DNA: TGTGCCAGCAGTTTTTTTAGGGGAGAAGAGCGTAGGACCGGGGAGCTGTTTTTT. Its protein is CASSFFRGEERRTGELFF.

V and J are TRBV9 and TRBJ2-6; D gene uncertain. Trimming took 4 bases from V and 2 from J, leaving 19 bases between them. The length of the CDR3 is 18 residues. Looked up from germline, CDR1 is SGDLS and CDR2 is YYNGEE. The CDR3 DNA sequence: TGTGCCAGCAGCTGGGCCGTCTCGGAGTCAACTGGGGCCAACGTCCTGACTTTC. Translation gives CASSWAVSESTGANVLTF.

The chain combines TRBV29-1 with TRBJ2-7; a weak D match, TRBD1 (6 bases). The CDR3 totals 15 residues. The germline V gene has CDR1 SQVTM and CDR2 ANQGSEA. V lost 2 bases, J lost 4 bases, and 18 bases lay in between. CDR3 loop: CSVELWEQGGYEQYF. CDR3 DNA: TGCAGCGTTGAACTGTGGGAACAGGGTGGATACGAGCAGTACTTC.

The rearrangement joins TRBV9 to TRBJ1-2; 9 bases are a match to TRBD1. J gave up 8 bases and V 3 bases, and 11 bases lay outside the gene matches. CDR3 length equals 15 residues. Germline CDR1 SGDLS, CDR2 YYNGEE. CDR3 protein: CASSGGQGTTWGYTF. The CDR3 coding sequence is TGTGCCAGCAGCGGTGGACAGGGGACGACTTGGGGCTACACCTTC.

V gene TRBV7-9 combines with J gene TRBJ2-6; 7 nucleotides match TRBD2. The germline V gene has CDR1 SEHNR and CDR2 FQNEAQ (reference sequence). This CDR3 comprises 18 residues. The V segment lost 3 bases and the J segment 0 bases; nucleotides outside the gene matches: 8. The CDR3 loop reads CASSLGLTSLSGANVLTF. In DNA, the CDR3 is TGTGCCAGCAGCTTGGGACTAACATCGCTCTCTGGGGCCAACGTCCTGACTTTC.

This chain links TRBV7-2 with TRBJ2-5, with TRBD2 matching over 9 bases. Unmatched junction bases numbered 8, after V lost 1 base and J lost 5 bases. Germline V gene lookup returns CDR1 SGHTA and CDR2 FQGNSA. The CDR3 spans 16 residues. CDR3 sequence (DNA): TGTGCCAGCAGCTTAGAAATAGCGGGAGCCAGGGAGACCCAGTACTTC. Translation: CASSLEIAGARETQYF.

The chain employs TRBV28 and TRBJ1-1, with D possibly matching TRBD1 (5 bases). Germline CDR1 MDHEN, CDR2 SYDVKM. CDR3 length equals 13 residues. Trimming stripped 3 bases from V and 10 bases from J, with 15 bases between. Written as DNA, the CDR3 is TGTGCCAGCAGTTTCCCGGCACCCGGGGGAGCTTTCTTT. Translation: CASSFPAPGGAFF.

This CDR3 is CASSPPGGRRFTDTQYF. Here the CDR3 DNA reads TGTGCCAGCAGTCCCCCTGGGGGGAGGCGGTTCACAGATACGCAGTATTTT. The V and J genes are TRBV27 and TRBJ2-3, with a tentative D call TRBD2 (6 bases). This CDR3 spans 17 amino acids. CDR1 is MNHEY and CDR2 is SMNVEV in the germline V gene (reference sequence). The V end lost 5 bases, the J end lost 2 bases, and 20 bases lay between the germline ends.

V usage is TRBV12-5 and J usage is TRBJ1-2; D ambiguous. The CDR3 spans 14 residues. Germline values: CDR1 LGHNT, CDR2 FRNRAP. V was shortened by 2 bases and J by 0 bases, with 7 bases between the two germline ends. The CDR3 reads CASGLTDANYGYTF. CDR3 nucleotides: TGTGCTAGTGGTTTGACTGATGCTAACTATGGCTACACCTTC.

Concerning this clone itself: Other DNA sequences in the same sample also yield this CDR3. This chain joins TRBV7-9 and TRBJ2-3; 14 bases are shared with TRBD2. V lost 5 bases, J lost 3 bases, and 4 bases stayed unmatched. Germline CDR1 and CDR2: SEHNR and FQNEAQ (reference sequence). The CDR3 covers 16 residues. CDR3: CASSPGTSGSTDTQYF. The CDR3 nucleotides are TGTGCCAGCAGCCCCGGGACTAGCGGGAGTACAGATACGCAGTATTTT. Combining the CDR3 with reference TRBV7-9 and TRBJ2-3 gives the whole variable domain DTGVSQNPRHKITKRGQNVTFRCDPISEHNRLYWYRQTLGQGPEFLTYFQNEAQLEKSRLLSDRFSAERPKGSFSTLEIQRTEQGDSAMYLCASSPGTSGSTDTQYFGPGTRLTVL.

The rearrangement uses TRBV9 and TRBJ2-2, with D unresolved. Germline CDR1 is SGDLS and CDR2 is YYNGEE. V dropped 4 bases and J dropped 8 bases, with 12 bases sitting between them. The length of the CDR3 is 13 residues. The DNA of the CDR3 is TGTGCCAGCAGCCCCCTATTATCTGGGGAGCTGTTTTTT. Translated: CASSPLLSGELFF.

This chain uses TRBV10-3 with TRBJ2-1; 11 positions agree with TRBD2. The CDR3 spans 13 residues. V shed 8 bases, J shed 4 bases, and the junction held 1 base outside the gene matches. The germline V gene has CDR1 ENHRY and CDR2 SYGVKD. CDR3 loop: CAIGTSGYNEQFF. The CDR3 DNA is TGTGCCATCGGGACTAGCGGATACAATGAGCAGTTCTTC.

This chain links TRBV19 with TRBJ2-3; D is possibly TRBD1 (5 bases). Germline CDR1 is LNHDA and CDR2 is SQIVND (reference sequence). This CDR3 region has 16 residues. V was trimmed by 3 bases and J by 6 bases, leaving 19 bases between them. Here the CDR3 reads CASSIFQGATFDTQYF. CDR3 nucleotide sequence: TGTGCCAGTAGTATCTTCCAAGGGGCCACGTTTGATACGCAGTATTTT.